The 28 T cell receptor beta chains reported below all come from one sample, sequenced in a study of T cells expressing NK-cell markers. TCRdb reprocessed the 5' RACE reads, keeping one entry per CDR3 protein, no DNA. The data include a few hundred thousand distinct CDR3 sequences; the top ten clones carry under 4.5%. The specimen sequenced was blood T cells: a sorted CD56 or NKG2C T cell subset, CD4+ or CD8+ T cells, or bulk PBMC T cells (not recorded which). These receptors all stem from a man between 18 and 29 years old in good health.

The chain has TRBV4-2 and TRBJ2-3; the D call of TRBD2 rests on TCRdb alone, since no DNA is present to check it. The CDR3 is 16 residues long. CDR1 is LGHNA, CDR2 YNFKEQ, per germline. The CDR3: CASSPRAGTRSDTQYF.

The chain combines TRBV4-1 with TRBJ1-2. The germline CDR1 and CDR2 sequences are MGHRA and YSYEKL. The CDR3 spans 18 residues. The CDR3 spells CASSQDVGVTGAVYGYTF.

This chain uses TRBV24-1 with TRBJ2-2; the TRBD1 assignment by TCRdb is unverifiable without DNA. The CDR3 has 15 amino acids. Germline CDR1 KGHDR, CDR2 SFDVKD. Here the CDR3 reads CATHTGTGETGELFF.

The chain joins TRBV28 to TRBJ2-7; TCRdb returns TRBD1, unconfirmable since there is no DNA. Germline-derived CDR1 and CDR2 are MDHEN and SYDVKM. The CDR3 covers 17 residues. CDR3: CASSLRSGDTYYYEQYF.

Here the CDR3 reads CAWRRTSAGANVLTF. The rearrangement uses TRBV30 and TRBJ2-6; TCRdb's D gene call, TRBD2, goes unchecked for lack of DNA. Germline CDR1 reads GTSNPN; CDR2 reads SVGIG (reference sequence). The CDR3 has 15 residues.

The chain recombines TRBV30 with TRBJ2-3; TCRdb's assignment of TRBD2 cannot be checked, as there is no DNA. CDR1 is GTSNPN, CDR2 SVGIG, per germline (reference sequence). CDR3 length equals 14 residues. The CDR3 is CAWSGSGRGDTQYF.

The CDR3 sequence is CASRTLALRYYNEQFF. V usage is TRBV12-3 or TRBV12-4 and J usage is TRBJ2-1. The CDR3 totals 16 residues.

The chain's CDR3 is CSAGLQGNSNQPQHF. The chain carries TRBV20-1 and TRBJ1-5; TCRdb gives TRBD1 as the D gene, but with no DNA this cannot be confirmed. CDR3 length: 15 residues. The germline CDR1 and CDR2 sequences are DFQATT and SNEGSKA (reference sequence).

V usage is TRBV3-1 and J usage is TRBJ2-3; TCRdb gives TRBD1 as the D gene, but with no DNA this cannot be confirmed. This CDR3 comprises 17 residues. The V gene's germline CDR1 is LGHDT and CDR2 YNNKEL (reference sequence). The CDR3 reads CASSQVEATRGIDTQYF.

This chain links TRBV10-3 with TRBJ2-7. The CDR3 spans 13 residues. Germline CDR1 is ENHRY and CDR2 is SYGVKD. CDR3 region: CATLVGMGSEQYF.

The chain combines TRBV5-5 with TRBJ1-5; TCRdb selects TRBD1, and the lack of DNA leaves this call unchecked. CDR1 SGHKS and CDR2 YYEKEE come from the germline V gene (reference sequence). This CDR3 has 15 residues. The CDR3 is CASSLGGRGGQPQHF.

V is TRBV11-2 and J is TRBJ2-3. Germline V gene data show CDR1 as SGHAT and CDR2 as FQNNGV. The CDR3 length is 15 residues. The CDR3 sequence is CASSLEGSRTDTQYF.

The chain recombines TRBV5-1 with TRBJ1-1; with no DNA, the TCRdb D assignment of TRBD1 cannot be verified. The germline V gene has CDR1 SGHRS and CDR2 YFSETQ. The CDR3 consists of 18 residues. CDR3 loop: CASSLARQGEMGNTEAFF.

This rearrangement joins TRBV6-5 to TRBJ2-1; TCRdb picks TRBD1, but there is no DNA to check that call. The CDR3 consists of 15 residues. CDR1 is MNHEY, CDR2 SVGAGI, per germline. CDR3 sequence: CASSSPGQGPQEQFF.

The rearrangement joins TRBV5-1 to TRBJ2-3. There are 11 residues in the CDR3. Germline V gene lookup returns CDR1 SGHRS and CDR2 YFSETQ. The CDR3 protein is CASSVDLLQYF. Variable domain in full (rest from reference TRBV5-1 and TRBJ2-3): KAGVTQTPRYLIKTRGQQVTLSCSPISGHRSVSWYQQTPGQGLQFLFEYFSETQRNKGNFPGRFSGRQFSNSRSEMNVSTLELGDSALYLCASSVDLLQYFGPGTRLTVL.

The rearrangement joins TRBV29-1 to TRBJ2-4; TCRdb names TRBD1, which stays unverified in the absence of DNA. This CDR3 region has 13 residues. The germline V gene encodes CDR1 SQVTM and CDR2 ANQGSEA. The CDR3: CSVQEGVQDIQYF.

The V call is TRBV12-3 or TRBV12-4, the J call TRBJ1-5; TCRdb's D call of TRBD1 is untestable without DNA. This CDR3 is built from 13 residues. CDR3 in amino acids: CASSLGGERAQHF.

The chain uses TRBV20-1 and TRBJ2-5; with no DNA, the TCRdb D assignment of TRBD2 cannot be verified. This CDR3 region has 13 residues. CDR1 DFQATT and CDR2 SNEGSKA come from the germline V gene (reference sequence). The CDR3 loop is CSASGTGGETQYF.

The V and J genes are TRBV12-5 and TRBJ2-1; the D gene TCRdb calls, TRBD1, cannot be checked with no DNA. This CDR3 region has 15 residues. CDR1 is LGHNT, CDR2 FRNRAP, per germline. CDR3 in amino acids: CASGLGLLPGWEQFF.

The chain is built from TRBV5-1 and TRBJ2-3; TCRdb's D call, TRBD2, is unchecked because there is no DNA. CDR3 length equals 16 residues. The germline V gene encodes CDR1 SGHRS and CDR2 YFSETQ. CDR3: CASSSQLAGYTDTQYF.

The chain recombines TRBV20-1 with TRBJ1-4; TCRdb outputs TRBD1, but without DNA this stays unchecked. This CDR3 is built from 15 residues. Per germline, CDR1 DFQATT and CDR2 SNEGSKA (reference sequence). CDR3 residues: CSARDSFAGSEKLFF.

This chain links TRBV29-1 with TRBJ1-2; TCRdb picks TRBD1, but there is no DNA to check that call. The CDR3 length is 14 residues. Germline V CDR1 and CDR2: SQVTM, ANQGSEA. CDR3 amino acids: CSVAGRQGLNAYTF.

The gene calls are TRBV30 and TRBJ2-7; the TCRdb call, TRBD2, lacks DNA for checking. Germline lookup yields CDR1 GTSNPN and CDR2 SVGIG (reference sequence). This CDR3 comprises 18 residues. CDR3 sequence: CAWSGGSSGRGAMGEQYF.

The chain carries TRBV6-5 and TRBJ2-1. This CDR3 spans 13 amino acids. In germline, CDR1 is MNHEY, CDR2 SVGAGI. The CDR3 loop reads CASSLKRRNEQFF.

The CDR3 sequence: CAITGTAYGYTF. The rearrangement uses TRBV10-3 and TRBJ1-2; TCRdb picks TRBD1, but there is no DNA to check that call. Germline V gene data show CDR1 as ENHRY and CDR2 as SYGVKD. This CDR3 spans 12 amino acids.

V is TRBV29-1 and J is TRBJ2-3; without DNA, the TCRdb call of TRBD1 cannot be checked. CDR3 size: 11 residues. The germline V gene encodes CDR1 SQVTM and CDR2 ANQGSEA. CDR3 amino acids: CSVLQGESQYF.

The CDR3 is CSARARGGPYNEQFF. The chain carries TRBV20-1 and TRBJ2-1. CDR1 is DFQATT and CDR2 is SNEGSKA in the germline V gene (reference sequence). CDR3 length equals 15 residues.

The rearrangement uses TRBV7-7 and TRBJ2-5; TCRdb proposes TRBD1, but this gene call is untestable without DNA. The CDR3 covers 17 residues. Germline V gene data show CDR1 as SSHAT and CDR2 as FNYEAQ (reference sequence). CDR3 loop: CASSPPGGFSMQETQYF.